This T cell receptor (beta chain) was observed in a study of cytomegalovirus exposure and HLA in healthy donors. Clones were read by immunoSEQ multiplex PCR, and TCRdb kept only the in-frame ones, dropping some. The table records about 180,000 clones, around nine tenths of them present only once. CDR3 size: 14 residues. Looked up from germline, CDR1 is SNHLY and CDR2 is FYNNEI. With 6 bases clipped from V and 5 bases from J, the junction kept 6 bases outside the gene matches. The rearrangement joins TRBV2 to TRBJ1-2; 10 positions agree with TRBD1. Sequences were obtained from PBMCs. The receptor's source is a woman aged 25 to 45 in good health and CMV-seronegative. The CDR3 spells CASSARTGGYGYTF. In DNA, the CDR3 is TGTGCCAGCAGCGCCCGGACAGGGGGTTATGGCTACACCTTC.